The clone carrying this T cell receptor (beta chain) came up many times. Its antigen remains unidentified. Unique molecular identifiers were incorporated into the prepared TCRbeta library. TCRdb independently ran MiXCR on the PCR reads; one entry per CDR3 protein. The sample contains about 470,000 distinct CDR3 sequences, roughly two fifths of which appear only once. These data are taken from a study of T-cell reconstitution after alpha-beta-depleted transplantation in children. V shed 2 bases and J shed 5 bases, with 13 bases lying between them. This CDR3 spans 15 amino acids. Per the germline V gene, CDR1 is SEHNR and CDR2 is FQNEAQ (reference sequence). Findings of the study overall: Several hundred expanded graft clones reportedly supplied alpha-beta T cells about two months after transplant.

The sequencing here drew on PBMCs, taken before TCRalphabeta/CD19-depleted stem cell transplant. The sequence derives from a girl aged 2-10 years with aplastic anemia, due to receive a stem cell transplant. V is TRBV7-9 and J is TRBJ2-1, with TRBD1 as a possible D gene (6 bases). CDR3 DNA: TGTGCCAGCAGCTTATCGGACAGCGGCAACAATGAGCAGTTCTTC. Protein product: CASSLSDSGNNEQFF. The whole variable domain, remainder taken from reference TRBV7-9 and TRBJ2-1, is DTGVSQNPRHKITKRGQNVTFRCDPISEHNRLYWYRQTLGQGPEFLTYFQNEAQLEKSRLLSDRFSAERPKGSFSTLEIQRTEQGDSAMYLCASSLSDSGNNEQFFGPGTRLTVL.